What follows are 25 T cell receptor beta chains derived from one specimen sequenced in a study of technical replicates of blood from a few donors. Here immunoSEQ multiplex PCR was the method, and the copy in TCRdb shows in-frame clones only, minus some. The data show more than 65,000 clones, 88% seen once. Sequencing was done on a sample of PBMCs. The receptors were gathered from a human donor in good health. Some clones in this sample may be carry-over from other donors' samples.

The genes are TRBV27 and TRBJ2-2; 8 bases fit TRBD1. J was trimmed by 4 bases and V by 2 bases; bases with no gene match: 3. From germline, CDR1 is MNHEY and CDR2 SMNVEV (reference sequence). The CDR3 loop spans 15 amino acids. This CDR3 reads CASSLRQGATGELFF. CDR3 DNA sequence: TGTGCCAGCAGTTTACGGCAGGGGGCCACCGGGGAGCTGTTTTTT.

This chain connects TRBV29-1 to TRBJ1-5, with no clear D. Germline CDR1 reads SQVTM; CDR2 reads ANQGSEA. Trimming cost V 3 bases and J 7 bases, with 13 bases left between them. The CDR3 totals 13 residues. CDR3 bases: TGCAGCGTTGAGCCCAGTCCAGGACAGCCCCAGCATTTT. This translates into CSVEPSPGQPQHF.

The gene calls are TRBV7-6 and TRBJ2-1; D uncertain. The V end lost 4 bases, the J end lost 4 bases, and 14 bases lay between the germline ends. Germline lookup yields CDR1 SGHVS and CDR2 FNYEAQ. The CDR3 runs 15 residues. The CDR3 here is CASSSPRSRYNEQFF. CDR3 nucleotides: TGTGCCAGCAGCTCCCCCCGGAGCCGTTACAATGAGCAGTTCTTC.

The chain links TRBV4-2 to TRBJ1-6; 10 bases line up with TRBD1. This CDR3 comprises 16 residues. Unmatched junction bases numbered 9, after V lost 4 bases and J lost 9 bases. Looked up from germline, CDR1 is LGHNA and CDR2 is YNFKEQ. CDR3 amino acids: CASSPSPGQGVSPLHF. DNA of the CDR3: TGTGCCAGCAGCCCCTCACCCGGACAGGGGGTTTCACCCCTCCACTTT.

This clone is a singleton in its sample. This chain links TRBV7-2 with TRBJ2-5, with 8 bases identical to TRBD1. This CDR3 contains 13 residues. Losses at the gene ends were 1 base for V and 5 bases for J; bases not matched to a gene: 0. Germline-derived CDR1 and CDR2 are SGHTA and FQGNSA. The CDR3 DNA reads as TGTGCCAGCAGCTTAGACAGGGGGGAGACCCAGTACTTC. Translating it yields CASSLDRGETQYF.

This chain uses TRBV7-3 with TRBJ2-5; 9 bases are a match to TRBD2. V trimming: 1 base; J trimming: 3 bases; junction bases outside the gene matches: 6. From germline, CDR1 is SGHTA and CDR2 FQGTGA. The length of the CDR3 is 16 residues. CDR3 region: CASSLMPAGGEETQYF. For the CDR3, the DNA is TGTGCCAGCAGCTTAATGCCAGCGGGAGGCGAAGAGACCCAGTACTTC.

The CDR3 sequence: CASSGTGGSGANVLTF. Written as DNA, the CDR3 is TGTGCCAGCTCAGGGACAGGGGGCTCTGGGGCCAACGTCCTGACTTTC. The rearrangement joins TRBV18 to TRBJ2-6; 11 nucleotides line up with TRBD1. From germline, CDR1 is KGHSH and CDR2 LQKENI. This CDR3 region has 16 residues. Trimming took 5 bases from V and 0 from J; bases not matched to a gene: 0. Full variable domain (rest looked up from reference TRBV18 and TRBJ2-6): NAGVMQNPRHLVRRRGQEARLRCSPMKGHSHVYWYRQLPEEGLKFMVYLQKENIIDESGMPKERFSAEFPKEGPSILRIQQVVRGDSAAYFCASSGTGGSGANVLTFGAGSRLTVL.

This chain links TRBV2 with TRBJ1-1; 10 nucleotides match TRBD1. V trimming: 9 bases; J trimming: 4 bases; junction bases outside the gene matches: 5. This CDR3 is 13 amino acids long. Per germline, CDR1 SNHLY and CDR2 FYNNEI. CDR3 DNA sequence: TGTGCCAGGGAGGGACAGGGGCTCACTGAAGCTTTCTTT. Amino acid sequence: CAREGQGLTEAFF.

The V call is TRBV6-5, the J call TRBJ1-5; 7 positions match TRBD1. Germline CDR1 and CDR2: MNHEY and SVGAGI. CDR3 size: 13 residues. The trim removed 5 bases at V and 7 bases at J, leaving 5 bases unmatched. CDR3: CASSPDRVQPQHF. As DNA, the CDR3 is TGTGCCAGCAGTCCCGACAGGGTACAGCCCCAGCATTTT.

On this clone: Germline is not matched at one junction end, which may reflect a read error. The rearrangement uses TRBV10-3 and TRBJ1-3; 8 bases map to TRBD1. CDR3 length: 15 residues. Germline CDR1 ENHRY, CDR2 SYGVKD. The CDR3: CAIRDQGAAGNTIYF. CDR3 in DNA: TGTGCCATCCGTGACCAGGGGGCTGCTGGAAACACCATATATTTT.

The chain couples TRBV7-9 to TRBJ1-1; 7 nucleotides line up with TRBD1. CDR1 is SEHNR, CDR2 FQNEAQ, per germline (reference sequence). The CDR3 totals 15 residues. The V and J ends lost 5 bases and 4 bases, in that order; junction bases with no gene match: 10. In DNA form, the CDR3 reads TGTGCCAGCAGCACGGGACAGTGGGGGGTCACTGAAGCTTTCTTT. It yields the protein CASSTGQWGVTEAFF.

This chain connects TRBV27 to TRBJ2-7; a possible D gene is TRBD2 (6 bases). The CDR3 runs to 13 residues. The germline V and J ends were trimmed by 4 bases and 4 bases, with 11 bases remaining between them. Germline CDR1 and CDR2: MNHEY and SMNVEV (reference sequence). CDR3 sequence (DNA): TGTGCCAGCAGTTCCCCTCGGGAGTACGAGCAGTACTTC. Residues: CASSSPREYEQYF.

This rearrangement joins TRBV4-3 to TRBJ1-1; TRBD1 is a possible D gene (6 bases). The V end lost 1 base, the J end lost 5 bases, and 11 bases lay between the germline ends. Per germline, CDR1 LGHNA and CDR2 YSLEER. There are 14 residues in the CDR3. The CDR3 loop reads CASSQGGGGTEAFF. The CDR3 coding sequence is TGCGCCAGCAGCCAAGGGGGAGGGGGAACTGAAGCTTTCTTT.

The gene calls are TRBV7-8 and TRBJ1-3; D is ambiguous. Per the germline V gene, CDR1 is SGHVS and CDR2 is FQNEAQ. This CDR3 region has 14 residues. The V gene lost 7 bases and the J gene lost 0 bases, with 10 bases spanning the gap. The CDR3 here is CASTIENSGNTIYF. As DNA, the CDR3 is TGTGCCAGCACCATAGAAAACTCTGGAAACACCATATATTTT.

The chain joins TRBV11-2 to TRBJ2-1, with 10 nucleotides matching TRBD2. J was trimmed by 9 bases and V by 3 bases; bases with no gene match: 11. The CDR3 has 16 residues. Germline CDR1 is SGHAT and CDR2 is FQNNGV. In DNA, the CDR3 is TGTGCCAGCAGCTTGAATCCTAGCGGGAGTTATAGTGAGCAGTTCTTC. Its translation is CASSLNPSGSYSEQFF.

J is TRBJ2-7 and V is TRBV10-3; tentatively, D is TRBD2 (5 bases). Germline CDR1 is ENHRY and CDR2 is SYGVKD. Trimming stripped 6 bases from V and 3 bases from J, with 12 bases between. The length of the CDR3 is 13 residues. CDR3 protein: CAISDYPIYEQYF. CDR3 nucleotides: TGTGCCATCAGCGACTATCCGATCTACGAGCAGTACTTC.

This clone was seen repeatedly, ten times or more. The chain carries TRBV27 and TRBJ2-3; 10 positions match TRBD2. V trimming: 6 bases; J trimming: 2 bases; junction bases outside the gene matches: 14. Germline CDR1 and CDR2: MNHEY and SMNVEV (reference sequence). CDR3 length: 18 amino acids. The CDR3 sequence: CASSPWSLAGDLTDTQYF. In DNA, the CDR3 is TGTGCCAGCAGCCCTTGGAGTCTAGCGGGAGATCTCACAGATACGCAGTATTTT.

To note about this clone: Different DNA sequences within this sample yield the same CDR3. V is TRBV7-9 and J is TRBJ2-7; TRBD2 aligns across 7 bases. Germline CDR1 and CDR2: SEHNR and FQNEAQ (reference sequence). The CDR3 length is 13 residues. V trimming: 6 bases; J trimming: 1 base; junction bases outside the gene matches: 3. The CDR3 DNA reads TGTGCCAGCAGTCCGGGAGGTTCCTACGAGCAGTACTTC. Translating gives CASSPGGSYEQYF.

The chain carries TRBV19 and TRBJ2-3; 10 positions agree with TRBD2. Germline V gene sequence: CDR1 LNHDA, CDR2 SQIVND (reference sequence). J gave up 4 bases and V 1 base, and 2 bases lay outside the gene matches. This CDR3 comprises 15 residues. In nucleotides, the CDR3 is TGTGCCAGTAGTATAGTAAGCGGGGGGGCAGATACGCAGTATTTT. It yields the protein CASSIVSGGADTQYF.

This clone was seen more than once but under ten times. The rearrangement links TRBV19 to TRBJ2-7; 12 nucleotides line up with TRBD1. The CDR3 loop spans 14 amino acids. Germline V CDR1 and CDR2: LNHDA, SQIVND (reference sequence). V shed 4 bases and J 7 bases; nucleotides not matched to a gene: 5. The CDR3 DNA reads as TGTGCCAGTAGTACCGGGACAGGGGGCCGGGAGCAGTACTTC. Protein: CASSTGTGGREQYF.

The rearrangement links TRBV9 to TRBJ2-3; 11 bases are shared with TRBD2. With 5 bases clipped from V and 2 bases from J, the junction kept 10 bases outside the gene matches. CDR3 size: 17 residues. The V gene's germline CDR1 is SGDLS and CDR2 YYNGEE. The CDR3 spells CASSDTLAGGPTDTQYF. The DNA of the CDR3 is TGTGCCAGCAGTGACACCTTAGCGGGGGGGCCCACAGATACGCAGTATTTT.

The rearrangement uses TRBV27 and TRBJ2-7; TRBD1 is a possible D gene (5 bases). The CDR3 sequence is 12 residues long. Germline V gene data show CDR1 as MNHEY and CDR2 as SMNVEV (reference sequence). Trimming removed 5 bases from V and 3 bases from J, with 8 bases in between. The CDR3 coding sequence is TGTGCCAGCAGTGCAGGGCTCTACGAGCAGTACTTC. It yields the protein CASSAGLYEQYF.

The chain recombines TRBV5-4 with TRBJ2-6, with 7 positions matching TRBD1. The CDR3 loop spans 17 amino acids. The V segment lost 4 bases and the J segment 0 bases; nucleotides outside the gene matches: 7. CDR1 is SGHNT and CDR2 is YYREEE in the germline V gene (reference sequence). The CDR3 sequence: CASSPGQRFSGANVLTF. The CDR3 nucleotides read TGTGCCAGCAGCCCGGGACAGCGATTCTCTGGGGCCAACGTCCTGACTTTC.

This clone has just one count. This chain links TRBV29-1 with TRBJ2-7, with 9 bases lining up with TRBD2. Germline V CDR1 and CDR2: SQVTM, ANQGSEA. This CDR3 has 15 amino acids. V was pared by 2 bases and J by 3 bases, with 8 bases of the junction left unmatched. In DNA form, the CDR3 reads TGCAGCGTTGAAAGTAGCCTAGCGGGGAACTACGAGCAGTACTTC. Amino acid sequence: CSVESSLAGNYEQYF.

J is TRBJ2-7 and V is TRBV27, with TRBD1 matching over 10 bases. From germline, CDR1 is MNHEY and CDR2 SMNVEV (reference sequence). The CDR3 has 14 amino acids. The V and J ends lost 3 bases and 6 bases, in that order; junction bases with no gene match: 5. CDR3 sequence reads: CASSLGQGLREQYF. As DNA, the CDR3 is TGTGCCAGCAGTTTGGGACAGGGGTTGCGCGAGCAGTACTTC.